This T cell receptor beta chain was captured by sequencing in a study of blood T cell repertoires in COVID-19. About the research overall: Sites in the United States, Italy and Spain provided acute and convalescent COVID-19 samples.

The CDR3 extends over 14 amino acids. The V gene's germline CDR1 is MNHEY and CDR2 SMNVEV (reference sequence). The V and J ends lost 6 bases and 4 bases, in that order; junction bases with no gene match: 4. In the authors' workflow: Reference gene primers were amplified, and this amplification served to estimate nucleated cell counts. Data came from immunoSEQ multiplex PCR; TCRdb stores just in-frame clones and leaves some out. The V and J calls and clone size come from that table; D and trimming were worked out from the DNA. The sample holds 300,000 to 350,000 clones, approximately 89% seen once. This TCR came from a woman in her sixties with COVID-19, enrolled during active disease. This chain links TRBV27 with TRBJ2-1, with 9 nucleotides matching TRBD1. The sample was peripheral blood. The CDR3 region is CASRGQGQYNEQFF. CDR3 coding DNA: TGTGCCAGCAGGGGACAGGGACAGTACAATGAGCAGTTCTTC.